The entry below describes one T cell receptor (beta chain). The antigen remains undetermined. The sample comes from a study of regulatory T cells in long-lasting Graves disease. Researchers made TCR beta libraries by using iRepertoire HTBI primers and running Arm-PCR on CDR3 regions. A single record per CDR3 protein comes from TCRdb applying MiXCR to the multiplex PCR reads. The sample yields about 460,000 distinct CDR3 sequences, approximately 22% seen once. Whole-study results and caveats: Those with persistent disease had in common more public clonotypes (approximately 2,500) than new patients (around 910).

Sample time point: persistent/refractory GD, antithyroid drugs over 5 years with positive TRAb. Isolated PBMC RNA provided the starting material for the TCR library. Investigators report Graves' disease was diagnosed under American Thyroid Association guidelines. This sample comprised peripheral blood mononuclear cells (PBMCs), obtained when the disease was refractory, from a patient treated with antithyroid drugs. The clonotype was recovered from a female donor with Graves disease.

The CDR3 region is CASSLSSGSRSYEQYF. In nucleotides, the CDR3 is TGTGCCAGCAGTTTATCTAGCGGGAGTAGGTCCTACGAGCAGTACTTC. J is TRBJ2-7 and V is TRBV28; 10 bases match TRBD2. The CDR3 loop spans 16 amino acids. Germline assignment: CDR1 MDHEN and CDR2 SYDVKM. Losses at the gene ends were 1 base for V and 1 base for J; bases not matched to a gene: 4.